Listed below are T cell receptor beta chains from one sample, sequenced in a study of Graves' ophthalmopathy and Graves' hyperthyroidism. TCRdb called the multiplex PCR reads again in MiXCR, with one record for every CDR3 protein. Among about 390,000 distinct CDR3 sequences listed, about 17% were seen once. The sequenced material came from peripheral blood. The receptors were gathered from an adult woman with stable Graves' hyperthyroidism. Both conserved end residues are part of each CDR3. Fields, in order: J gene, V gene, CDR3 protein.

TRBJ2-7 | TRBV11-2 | CASGGRVDYEQYF
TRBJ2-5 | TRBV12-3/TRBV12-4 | CASSLRQEETQYF
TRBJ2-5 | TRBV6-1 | CASIPRRAQETQYF
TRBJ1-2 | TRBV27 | CASSLSPGTGDLGYTF
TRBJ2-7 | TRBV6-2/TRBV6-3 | CASSYYSGRGEQYF
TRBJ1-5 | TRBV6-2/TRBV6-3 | CASKWSQGSNQPQHF
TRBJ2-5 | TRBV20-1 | CSASYVVEETQYF
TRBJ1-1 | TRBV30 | CAWINSGTEAFF
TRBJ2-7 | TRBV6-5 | CASSYSMAGRSYEQYF
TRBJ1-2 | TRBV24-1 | CATSDQDYGYTF
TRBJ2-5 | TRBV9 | CASSPRHQETQYF
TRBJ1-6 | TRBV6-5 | CASSYGRGSNSPLHF
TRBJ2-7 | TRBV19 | CASSGRDRSYEQYF
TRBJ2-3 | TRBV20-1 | CSAREQADTQYF
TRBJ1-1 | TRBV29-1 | CSVERGAGTEAFF
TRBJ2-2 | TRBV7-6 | CASSPVVDSGTNTGELFF
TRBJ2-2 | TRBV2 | CASSEGTSVTGELFF
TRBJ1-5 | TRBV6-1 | CASSDHHTLIQPQHF
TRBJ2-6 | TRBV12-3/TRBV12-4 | CASSLDRGPYSGANVLTF
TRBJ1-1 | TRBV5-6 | CASSSDVTGQAFF
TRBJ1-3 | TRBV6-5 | CASSSQGAAGNTIYF
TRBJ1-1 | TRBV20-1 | CSARAPQGFGNTEAFF
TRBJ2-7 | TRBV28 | CASSPGLYEQYF
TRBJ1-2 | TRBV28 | CASSLAGGKGYTF
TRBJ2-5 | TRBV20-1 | CSARTGKGTQYF
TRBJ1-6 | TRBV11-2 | CASSLVVTSPLHF
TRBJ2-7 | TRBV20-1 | CSAVAEDYEQYF
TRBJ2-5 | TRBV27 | CASSLGTGSMETQYF
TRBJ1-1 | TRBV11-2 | CASSLMIGTEAFF
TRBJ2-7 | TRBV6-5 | CASSRTRQGYEQYF
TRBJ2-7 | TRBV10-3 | CAISEFGMNSYEQYF
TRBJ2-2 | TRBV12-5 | CASGLVIAKHTGELFF
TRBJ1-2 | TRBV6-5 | CASSYRTDHGGYTF
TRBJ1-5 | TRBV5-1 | CASSPDRGGQPQHF
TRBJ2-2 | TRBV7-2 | CASSYMQGRGELFF
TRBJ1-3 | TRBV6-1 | CASSSPGLTGNTIYF
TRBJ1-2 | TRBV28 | CASRQGQVGGYTF
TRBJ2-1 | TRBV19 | CASSWAAYNEQFF
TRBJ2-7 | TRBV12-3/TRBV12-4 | CASSVNRYEQYF
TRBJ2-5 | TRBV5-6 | CASSFQGALGPGKTQYF
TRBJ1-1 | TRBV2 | CASSDAPMNTEAFF
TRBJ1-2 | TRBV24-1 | CATSAGPGQGADGYTF
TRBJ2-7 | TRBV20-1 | CSARSTVRSYEQYF
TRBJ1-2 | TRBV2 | CASSDSLTVLNYGYTF
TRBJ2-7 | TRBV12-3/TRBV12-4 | CASSSRRDSAYEQYF
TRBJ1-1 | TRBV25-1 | CASSGSGDTEAFF